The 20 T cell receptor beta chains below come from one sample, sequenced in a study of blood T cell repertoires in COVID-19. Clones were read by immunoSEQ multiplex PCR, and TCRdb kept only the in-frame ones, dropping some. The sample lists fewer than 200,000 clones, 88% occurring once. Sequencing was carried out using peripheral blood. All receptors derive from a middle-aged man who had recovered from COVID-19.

Written as DNA, the CDR3 is TGCGCCAGCAGCTTGGTGGAGGCTGGGGCCAACGTCCTGACTTTC. It specifies CASSLVEAGANVLTF. The chain combines TRBV5-1 with TRBJ2-6; D possibly corresponds to TRBD2 (5 bases). The CDR3 spans 15 residues. V was shortened by 0 bases and J by 2 bases, with 6 bases between the two germline ends. Looked up from germline, CDR1 is SGHRS and CDR2 is YFSETQ.

CDR3 region: CASSKGLRNEQYF. CDR3 bases: TGTGCCAGTAGTAAGGGACTAAGGAACGAGCAGTACTTC. The V call is TRBV19, the J call TRBJ2-7; 7 nucleotides line up with TRBD2. In germline, CDR1 is LNHDA, CDR2 SQIVND (reference sequence). V lost 4 bases to trimming and J lost 5 bases; unmatched junction nucleotides: 5. CDR3 length: 13 residues.

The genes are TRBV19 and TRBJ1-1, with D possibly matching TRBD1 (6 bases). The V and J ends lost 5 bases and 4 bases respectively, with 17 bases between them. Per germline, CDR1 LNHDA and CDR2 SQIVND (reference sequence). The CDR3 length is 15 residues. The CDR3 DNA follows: TGTGCCAGTAGTGGGGCAGGGGTAGGAAGCACTGAAGCTTTCTTT. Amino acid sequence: CASSGAGVGSTEAFF.

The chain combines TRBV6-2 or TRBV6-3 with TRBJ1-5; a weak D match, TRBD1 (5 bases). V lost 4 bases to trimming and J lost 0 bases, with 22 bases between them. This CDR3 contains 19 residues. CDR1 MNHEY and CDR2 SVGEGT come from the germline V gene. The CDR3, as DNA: TGTGCCAGCAGTTTTGGCCCGTTGTTTACAGGATATAGCAATCAGCCCCAGCATTTT. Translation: CASSFGPLFTGYSNQPQHF.

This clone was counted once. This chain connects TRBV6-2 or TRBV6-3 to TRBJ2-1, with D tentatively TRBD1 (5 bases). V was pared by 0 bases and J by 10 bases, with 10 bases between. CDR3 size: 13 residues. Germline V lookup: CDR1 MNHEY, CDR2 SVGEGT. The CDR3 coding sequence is TGTGCCAGCAGTTACTCATCAGGGTCCGAGCAGTTCTTC. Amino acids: CASSYSSGSEQFF.

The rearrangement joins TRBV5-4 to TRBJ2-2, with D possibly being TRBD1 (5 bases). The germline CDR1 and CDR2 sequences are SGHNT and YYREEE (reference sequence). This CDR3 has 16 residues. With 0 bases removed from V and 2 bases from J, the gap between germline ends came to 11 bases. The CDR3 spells CASSLGLRDNTGELFF. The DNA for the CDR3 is TGTGCCAGCAGCTTGGGCCTCAGGGATAACACCGGGGAGCTGTTTTTT.

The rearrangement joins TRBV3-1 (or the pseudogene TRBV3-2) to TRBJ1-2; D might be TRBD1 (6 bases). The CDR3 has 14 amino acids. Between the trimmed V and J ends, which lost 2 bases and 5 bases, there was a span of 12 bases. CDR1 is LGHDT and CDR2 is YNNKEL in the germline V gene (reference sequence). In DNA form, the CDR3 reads TGTGCCAGCAGCCAAAACAGGGTGGTGTATGGCTACACCTTC. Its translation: CASSQNRVVYGYTF.

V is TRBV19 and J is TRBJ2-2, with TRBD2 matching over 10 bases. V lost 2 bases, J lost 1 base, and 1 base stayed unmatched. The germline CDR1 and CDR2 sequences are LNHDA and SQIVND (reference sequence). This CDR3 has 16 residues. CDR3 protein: CASSIRTSGNTGELFF. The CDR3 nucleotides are TGTGCCAGTAGTATAAGGACTAGCGGGAACACCGGGGAGCTGTTTTTT.

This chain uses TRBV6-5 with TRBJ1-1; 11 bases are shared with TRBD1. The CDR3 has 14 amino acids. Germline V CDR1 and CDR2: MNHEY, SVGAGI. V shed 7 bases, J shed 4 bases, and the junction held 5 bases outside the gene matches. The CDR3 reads CASTLDRGLTEAFF. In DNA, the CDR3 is TGTGCCAGCACCTTGGACAGGGGGCTCACTGAAGCTTTCTTT.

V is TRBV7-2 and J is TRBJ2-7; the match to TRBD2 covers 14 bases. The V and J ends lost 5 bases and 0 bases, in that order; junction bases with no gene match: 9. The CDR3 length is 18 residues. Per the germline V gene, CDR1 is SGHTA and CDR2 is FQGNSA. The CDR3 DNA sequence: TGTGCCAGCAGCAAACAGGGACTAGCGGGGGCCAGCTCCTACGAGCAGTACTTC. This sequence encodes CASSKQGLAGASSYEQYF.

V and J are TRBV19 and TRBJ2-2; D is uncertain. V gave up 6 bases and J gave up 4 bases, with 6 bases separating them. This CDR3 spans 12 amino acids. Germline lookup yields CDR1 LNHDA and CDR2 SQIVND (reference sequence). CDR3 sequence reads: CASRSGTGELFF. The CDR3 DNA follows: TGTGCCAGTAGGAGTGGCACCGGGGAGCTGTTTTTT.

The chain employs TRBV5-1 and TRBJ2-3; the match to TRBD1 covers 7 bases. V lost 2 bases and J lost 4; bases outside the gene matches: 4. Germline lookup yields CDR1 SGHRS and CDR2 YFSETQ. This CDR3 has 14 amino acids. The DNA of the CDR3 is TGCGCCAGCAGCTTCCTAACAGGGGCAGATACGCAGTATTTT. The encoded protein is CASSFLTGADTQYF. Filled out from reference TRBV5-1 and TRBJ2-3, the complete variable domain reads KAGVTQTPRYLIKTRGQQVTLSCSPISGHRSVSWYQQTPGQGLQFLFEYFSETQRNKGNFPGRFSGRQFSNSRSEMNVSTLELGDSALYLCASSFLTGADTQYFGPGTRLTVL.

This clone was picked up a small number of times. CDR3: CASSSAGDRTDTQYF. The CDR3 bases are TGTGCCAGCAGTTCCGCGGGAGACCGAACAGATACGCAGTATTTT. The chain recombines TRBV6-2 or TRBV6-3 with TRBJ2-3; 7 bases match TRBD2. V gave up 4 bases and J gave up 3 bases; unmatched junction bases: 7. Germline loops: CDR1 MNHEY, CDR2 SVGEGT. The CDR3 consists of 15 residues.

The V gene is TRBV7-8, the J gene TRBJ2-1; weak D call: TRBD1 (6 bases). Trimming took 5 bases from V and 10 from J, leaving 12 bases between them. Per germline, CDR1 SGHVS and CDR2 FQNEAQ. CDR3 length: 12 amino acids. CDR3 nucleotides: TGTGCCAGCAGCCCAGGGGTTCGGGAGCAGTTCTTC. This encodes CASSPGVREQFF.

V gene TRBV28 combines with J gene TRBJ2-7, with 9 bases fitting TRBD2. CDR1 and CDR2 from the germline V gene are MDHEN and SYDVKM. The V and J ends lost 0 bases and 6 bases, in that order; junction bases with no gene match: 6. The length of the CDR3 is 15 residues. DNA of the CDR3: TGTGCCAGCAGTTTATGGCCAGCGGGGGGCGGCGAGCAGTACTTC. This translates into CASSLWPAGGGEQYF.

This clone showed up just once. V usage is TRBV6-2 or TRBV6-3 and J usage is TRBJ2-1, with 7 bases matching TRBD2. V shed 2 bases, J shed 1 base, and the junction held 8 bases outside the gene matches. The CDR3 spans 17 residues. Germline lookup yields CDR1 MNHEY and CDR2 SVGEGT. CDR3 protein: CASSYRGREGSYNEQFF. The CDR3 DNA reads TGTGCCAGCAGTTACCGGGGGAGGGAAGGATCCTACAATGAGCAGTTCTTC.

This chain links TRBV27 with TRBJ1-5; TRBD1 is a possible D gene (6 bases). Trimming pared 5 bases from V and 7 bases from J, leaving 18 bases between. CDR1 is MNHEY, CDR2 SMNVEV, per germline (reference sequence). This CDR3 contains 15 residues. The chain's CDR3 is CASSRTGGGRQPQHF. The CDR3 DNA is TGTGCCAGCAGTAGAACGGGGGGCGGGAGACAGCCCCAGCATTTT.

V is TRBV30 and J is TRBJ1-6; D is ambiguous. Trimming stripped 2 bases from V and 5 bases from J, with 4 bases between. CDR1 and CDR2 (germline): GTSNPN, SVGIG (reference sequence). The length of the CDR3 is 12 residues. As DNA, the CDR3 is TGTGCCTGGAGTAACAATAATTCACCCCTCCACTTT. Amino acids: CAWSNNNSPLHF.

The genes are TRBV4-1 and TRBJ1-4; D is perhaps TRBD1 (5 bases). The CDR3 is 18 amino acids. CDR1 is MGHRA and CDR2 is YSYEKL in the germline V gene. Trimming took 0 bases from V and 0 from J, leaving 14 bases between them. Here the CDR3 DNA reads TGCGCCAGCAGCCAAGAATACGGAGGGGCGACAACTAATGAAAAACTGTTTTTT. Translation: CASSQEYGGATTNEKLFF.

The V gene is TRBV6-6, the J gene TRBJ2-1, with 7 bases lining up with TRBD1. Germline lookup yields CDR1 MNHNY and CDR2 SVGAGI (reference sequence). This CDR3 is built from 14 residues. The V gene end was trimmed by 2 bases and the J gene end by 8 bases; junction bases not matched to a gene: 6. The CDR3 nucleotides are TGTGCCAGCAGTTACGAGGGGGCTCGCGATGAGCAGTTCTTC. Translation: CASSYEGARDEQFF.